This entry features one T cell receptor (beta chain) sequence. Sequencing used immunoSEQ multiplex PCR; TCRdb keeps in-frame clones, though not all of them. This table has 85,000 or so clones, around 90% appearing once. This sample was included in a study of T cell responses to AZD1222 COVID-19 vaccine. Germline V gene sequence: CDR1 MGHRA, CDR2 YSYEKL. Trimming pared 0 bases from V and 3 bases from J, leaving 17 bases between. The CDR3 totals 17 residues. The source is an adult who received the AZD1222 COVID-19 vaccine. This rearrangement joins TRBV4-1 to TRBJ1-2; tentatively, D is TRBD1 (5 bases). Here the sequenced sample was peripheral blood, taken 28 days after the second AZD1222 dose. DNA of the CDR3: TGCGCCAGCAGCCAAGAGAAGGGGAGGGCCCTGGACTATGGCTACACCTTC. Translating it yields CASSQEKGRALDYGYTF.